What follows are 11 T cell receptor beta chains derived from one specimen sequenced in a study of human T cells and chemical hapten exposure. Time point noted: patch test 2, 6 weeks after DPC sensitization. Treatment indicated: therapeutic diphenylcyclopropenone sensitization with weekly scalp DPC. MiXCR, run by TCRdb on the RACE reads, gives a single entry per CDR3 protein. The sample contains about 96,000 distinct CDR3 sequences, about 9.6% of which appear only once. The sample consisted of whole blood, taken in connection with sensitization to the hapten diphenylcyclopropenone (DPC). Source of these receptors: a woman in her forties with alopecia areata. Some clones in this sample may be carry-over from other donors' samples.

This clonotype was seen only a few times. The chain couples TRBV24-1 to TRBJ2-5, with unresolved D. The CDR3 is made up of 14 amino acids. Germline CDR1 and CDR2: KGHDR and SFDVKD. V shed 0 bases and J shed 2 bases, with 6 bases lying between them. The DNA for the CDR3 is TGTGCCACCAGTGATTTGGATAAGCAAGAGACCCAGTACTTC. It codes for CATSDLDKQETQYF.

This clonotype has more than one count but fewer than ten. The chain joins TRBV11-1 to TRBJ2-1, with 7 nucleotides matching TRBD2. V dropped 5 bases and J dropped 12; count of bases not matched to a gene: 10. Germline CDR1 reads SGHAT; CDR2 reads FQDESV (reference sequence). This CDR3 is 13 amino acids long. The CDR3: CASSPQTSRGQFF. CDR3 bases: TGTGCCAGCAGCCCACAGACTAGCCGCGGGCAGTTCTTC.

The CDR3 reads CSVDLGTGYGYTF. The CDR3 bases are TGCAGCGTTGACTTAGGGACAGGGTATGGCTACACCTTC. This chain connects TRBV29-1 to TRBJ1-2, with 9 bases that match TRBD1. The V segment lost 3 bases and the J segment 5 bases; nucleotides outside the gene matches: 4. From germline, CDR1 is SQVTM and CDR2 ANQGSEA. The CDR3 sequence is 13 residues long. The variable domain in full, completed from reference TRBV29-1 and TRBJ1-2, reads SAVISQKPSRDICQRGTSLTIQCQVDSQVTMMFWYRQQPGQSLTLIATANQGSEATYESGFVIDKFPISRPNLTFSTLTVSNMSPEDSSIYLCSVDLGTGYGYTFGSGTRLTVV.

As regards this clonotype: Germline is not matched at one junction end, which may reflect a read error. J is TRBJ2-5 and V is TRBV7-7; weak D call: TRBD1 (5 bases). From germline, CDR1 is SSHAT and CDR2 FNYEAQ (reference sequence). The CDR3 covers 14 residues. The CDR3 sequence is CASSPRQSQEAQYF. The CDR3 DNA follows: TGTGCTAGCAGCCCCAGACAGAGTCAAGAGGCCCAGTACTTC. The full variable domain, its missing parts supplied by reference TRBV7-7 and TRBJ2-5, is GAGVSQSPRYKVTKRGQDVTLRCDPISSHATLYWYQQALGQGPEFLTYFNYEAQPDKSGLPSDRFSAERPEGSISTLTIQRTEQRDSAMYRCASSPRQSQEAQYFGPGTRLLVL.

The genes are TRBV10-3 and TRBJ2-1, with D hard to call. The CDR3 covers 12 residues. V lost 6 bases to trimming and J lost 5 bases, with 8 bases between them. The V gene's germline CDR1 is ENHRY and CDR2 SYGVKD. The CDR3 bases are TGTGCCATCAGCGATTCAGACAATGAGCAGTTCTTC. Protein sequence: CAISDSDNEQFF.

The chain couples TRBV28 to TRBJ2-7; tentative D call: TRBD1 (5 bases). Germline V gives CDR1 MDHEN, CDR2 SYDVKM. CDR3 length equals 13 residues. V was pared by 6 bases and J by 1 base, with 10 bases between. The CDR3 nucleotides are TGTGCCAGCAGGTGGCAGGGATCCTACGAGCAGTACTTC. It translates to CASRWQGSYEQYF.

V and J are TRBV7-2 and TRBJ2-5; 7 nucleotides line up with TRBD2. The CDR3 totals 14 residues. CDR1 SGHTA and CDR2 FQGNSA come from the germline V gene. V was pared by 3 bases and J by 3 bases, with 4 bases of the junction left unmatched. The chain's CDR3 is CASSFSSGEETQYF. The CDR3 DNA sequence: TGTGCCAGCAGCTTCAGCAGCGGGGAAGAGACCCAGTACTTC.

This clonotype showed up many times. The rearrangement joins TRBV6-5 to TRBJ1-2; D unclear. CDR1 is MNHEY and CDR2 is SVGAGI in the germline V gene. Trimming removed 1 base from V and 4 bases from J, with 13 bases in between. The CDR3 sequence is 15 residues long. CDR3 in DNA: TGTGCCAGCAGTTACTACGACCGGGCCCCCTATGGCTACACCTTC. As protein: CASSYYDRAPYGYTF.

This clonotype was counted between two and nine times. The V and J genes are TRBV7-9 and TRBJ2-7, with 8 bases aligning to TRBD1. Germline V lookup: CDR1 SEHNR, CDR2 FQNEAQ (reference sequence). Trimming cost V 4 bases and J 5 bases; bases outside gene matches: 7. The CDR3 is 14 amino acids. CDR3 in DNA: TGTGCCAGCAGCTACTCGACAGGGGTTGACGAGCAGTACTTC. Protein: CASSYSTGVDEQYF.

This clonotype showed up many times. This sequence joins TRBV6-6 and TRBJ1-5; D not certain. This CDR3 spans 15 amino acids. V gave up 4 bases and J gave up 2 bases, with 12 bases separating them. CDR1 MNHNY and CDR2 SVGAGI come from the germline V gene (reference sequence). The CDR3 loop is CASSSLEGGNQPQHF. CDR3 sequence (DNA): TGTGCCAGCAGTTCTCTTGAGGGTGGCAATCAGCCCCAGCATTTT.

The chain is built from TRBV18 and TRBJ2-3, with 10 bases aligning to TRBD2. There are 17 residues in the CDR3. J was trimmed by 4 bases and V by 2 bases; bases with no gene match: 9. Germline assignment: CDR1 KGHSH and CDR2 LQKENI. The CDR3 is CASSPRASGSIPDTQYF. Written as DNA, the CDR3 is TGTGCCAGCTCACCAAGGGCTAGCGGGAGTATCCCAGATACGCAGTATTTT. Complete variable domain (other parts from reference TRBV18 and TRBJ2-3): NAGVMQNPRHLVRRRGQEARLRCSPMKGHSHVYWYRQLPEEGLKFMVYLQKENIIDESGMPKERFSAEFPKEGPSILRIQQVVRGDSAAYFCASSPRASGSIPDTQYFGPGTRLTVL.